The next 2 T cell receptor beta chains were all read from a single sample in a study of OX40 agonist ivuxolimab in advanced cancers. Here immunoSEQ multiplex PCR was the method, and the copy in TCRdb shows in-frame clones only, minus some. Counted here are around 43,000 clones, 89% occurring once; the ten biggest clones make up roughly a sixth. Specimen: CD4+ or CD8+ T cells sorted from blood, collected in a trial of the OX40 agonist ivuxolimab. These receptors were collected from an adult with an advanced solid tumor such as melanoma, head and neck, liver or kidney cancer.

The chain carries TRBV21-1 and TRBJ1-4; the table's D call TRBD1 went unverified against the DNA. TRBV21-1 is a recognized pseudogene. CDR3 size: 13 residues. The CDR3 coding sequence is TGTGCCAGTGGACAGGGCGAATGTGAAAAACTGTTTTTT. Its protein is CASGQGECEKLFF.

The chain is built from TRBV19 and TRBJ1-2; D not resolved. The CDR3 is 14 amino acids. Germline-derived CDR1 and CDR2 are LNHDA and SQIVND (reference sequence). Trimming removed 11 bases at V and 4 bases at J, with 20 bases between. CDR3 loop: CACSAAGPFYGYTF. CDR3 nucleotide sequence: TGTGCCTGCAGCGCGGCCGGGCCTTTCTATGGCTACACCTTC.